A single sample gave rise to the 29 T cell receptor beta chains below, sequenced in a study of blood T cell repertoires in COVID-19. Produced via immunoSEQ multiplex PCR; TCRdb's table is partial and in-frame only. The sample lists around 100,000 clones; 90% to 95% were seen once. The specimen was peripheral blood. Source of these receptors: a human donor in a cohort sampled during active COVID-19.

The CDR3, as DNA: TGTGCCTGGAGTATACCCTCACTGGGCTACACCTTC. This gives the protein CAWSIPSLGYTF. The chain links TRBV30 to TRBJ1-2; D gene uncertain. The CDR3 is 12 amino acids. Germline V CDR1 and CDR2: GTSNPN, SVGIG (reference sequence). Trimming stripped 2 bases from V and 8 bases from J, with 12 bases between. Using reference TRBV30 and TRBJ1-2 for the parts outside the CDR3, the full variable domain is SQTIHQWPATLVQPVGSPLSLECTVEGTSNPNLYWYRQAAGRGLQLLFYSVGIGQISSEVPQNLSASRPQDRQFILSSKKLLLSDSGFYLCAWSIPSLGYTFGSGTRLTVV.

The chain combines TRBV24-1 with TRBJ2-7, with D perhaps TRBD2 (5 bases). Germline CDR1 KGHDR, CDR2 SFDVKD. The CDR3 loop spans 14 amino acids. With 6 bases removed from V and 1 base from J, the gap between germline ends came to 12 bases. The CDR3 loop is CATSPSGLSYEQYF. CDR3 DNA sequence: TGTGCCACCAGTCCCAGCGGACTTTCCTACGAGCAGTACTTC.

The V call is TRBV5-1, the J call TRBJ2-1, with a weak D call TRBD2 (7 bases). This CDR3 is built from 14 residues. The V gene's germline CDR1 is SGHRS and CDR2 YFSETQ. The V gene lost 7 bases and the J gene lost 6 bases, with 17 bases spanning the gap. CDR3 in amino acids: CASDAGAEGNEQFF. In nucleotides, the CDR3 is TGCGCCAGCGATGCGGGGGCCGAGGGCAATGAGCAGTTCTTC. Using reference TRBV5-1 and TRBJ2-1 for the parts outside the CDR3, the full variable domain is KAGVTQTPRYLIKTRGQQVTLSCSPISGHRSVSWYQQTPGQGLQFLFEYFSETQRNKGNFPGRFSGRQFSNSRSEMNVSTLELGDSALYLCASDAGAEGNEQFFGPGTRLTVL.

J is TRBJ2-7 and V is TRBV29-1, with D possibly being TRBD2 (5 bases). In germline, CDR1 is SQVTM, CDR2 ANQGSEA. The CDR3 is 13 residues long. The V and J ends lost 1 base and 2 bases respectively, with 9 bases between them. CDR3 amino acids: CSVEGTGAYEQYF. CDR3 nucleotide sequence: TGCAGCGTTGAAGGGACTGGAGCCTACGAGCAGTACTTC.

The rearrangement uses TRBV7-9 and TRBJ2-7, with 8 bases matching TRBD2. Germline V gene data show CDR1 as SEHNR and CDR2 as FQNEAQ (reference sequence). The ends lost 2 bases at V and 5 bases at J; junction bases unmatched: 8. The CDR3 has 15 residues. The CDR3 protein is CASSLMSGRRNEQYF. CDR3 sequence (DNA): TGTGCCAGCAGCTTAATGAGCGGGAGACGAAACGAGCAGTACTTC.

This clone was picked up a small number of times. The V gene is TRBV3-1 (or the pseudogene TRBV3-2), the J gene TRBJ2-5; D is possibly TRBD2 (5 bases). CDR3 length: 13 amino acids. The germline V and J ends were trimmed by 2 bases and 5 bases, with 9 bases remaining between them. CDR1 LGHDT and CDR2 YNNKEL come from the germline V gene (reference sequence). DNA for the CDR3: TGTGCCAGCAGCCAAATGACTATGGAGACCCAGTACTTC. It yields the protein CASSQMTMETQYF.

The rearrangement uses TRBV9 and TRBJ2-3; 10 nucleotides align to TRBD2. Unmatched junction bases numbered 3, after V lost 1 base and J lost 1 base. This CDR3 is built from 16 residues. The germline V gene has CDR1 SGDLS and CDR2 YYNGEE. CDR3 in DNA: TGTGCCAGCAGCGTACTAGCGGGAGCCCGCACAGATACGCAGTATTTT. Translation gives CASSVLAGARTDTQYF.

This clone came up once. The genes are TRBV6-2 or TRBV6-3 and TRBJ2-2; unclear D gene. The CDR3 is 13 amino acids. CDR1 and CDR2 (germline): MNHEY, SVGEGT. With 6 bases removed from V and 1 base from J, the gap between germline ends came to 6 bases. The CDR3 DNA reads TGTGCCAGCAGCCGACAGAACACCGGGGAGCTGTTTTTT. The encoded protein is CASSRQNTGELFF.

The chain joins TRBV28 to TRBJ1-2, with 7 bases that match TRBD1. Germline V lookup: CDR1 MDHEN, CDR2 SYDVKM. Trimming cost V 6 bases and J 4 bases; bases outside gene matches: 2. The CDR3 sequence is 12 residues long. The CDR3 loop is CASRGTVYGYTF. As DNA, the CDR3 is TGTGCCAGCAGGGGGACAGTCTATGGCTACACCTTC.

The chain is built from TRBV7-9 and TRBJ2-7, with 7 nucleotides matching TRBD2. Unmatched junction bases numbered 13, after V lost 4 bases and J lost 4 bases. The CDR3 has 16 amino acids. CDR1 and CDR2 (germline): SEHNR, FQNEAQ (reference sequence). The DNA for the CDR3 is TGTGCCAGCAGCTCTTTCGGGGGGAGGGGACGATACGAGCAGTACTTC. Translation: CASSSFGGRGRYEQYF.

The chain links TRBV7-6 to TRBJ1-5, with no clear D. Germline values: CDR1 SGHVS, CDR2 FNYEAQ. V was pared by 0 bases and J by 2 bases, with 8 bases between. This CDR3 has 15 residues. CDR3 sequence reads: CASSLAPGGNQPQHF. The DNA of the CDR3 is TGTGCCAGCAGCTTAGCCCCAGGTGGCAATCAGCCCCAGCATTTT.

This chain joins TRBV4-3 and TRBJ2-4, with a tentative D call TRBD2 (5 bases). CDR1 LGHNA and CDR2 YSLEER come from the germline V gene. There are 18 residues in the CDR3. V was cut by 2 bases and J by 0 bases, with 17 bases left in between. For the CDR3, the DNA is TGCGCCAGCAGCCAACCGAGCGGCCCCCACCTAGCCAAAAACATTCAGTACTTC. It yields the protein CASSQPSGPHLAKNIQYF.

The chain couples TRBV3-1 (or the pseudogene TRBV3-2) to TRBJ2-7; D gene unclear. The germline CDR1 and CDR2 sequences are LGHDT and YNNKEL (reference sequence). CDR3 size: 11 residues. V was pared by 8 bases and J by 3 bases, with 8 bases between. The CDR3 loop reads CASLSRYEQYF. The CDR3 coding sequence is TGTGCCAGCCTTTCTCGCTACGAGCAGTACTTC.

The V and J genes are TRBV4-1 and TRBJ2-3; D not certain. CDR1 MGHRA and CDR2 YSYEKL come from the germline V gene. The CDR3 consists of 17 residues. The ends were cut back, 0 bases at V and 0 bases at J, with 13 bases in the middle. The CDR3 reads CASSQDPGLMSTDTQYF. The CDR3, as DNA: TGCGCCAGCAGCCAAGATCCGGGTTTGATGAGCACAGATACGCAGTATTTT.

The rearrangement links TRBV7-9 to TRBJ2-1; TRBD2 aligns across 10 bases. CDR1 and CDR2 (germline): SEHNR, FQNEAQ (reference sequence). Losses at the gene ends were 7 bases for V and 4 bases for J; bases not matched to a gene: 7. The CDR3 contains 15 residues. CDR3: CASNRLAGEYNEQFF. In nucleotides, the CDR3 is TGTGCCAGCAACCGTCTAGCGGGAGAATACAATGAGCAGTTCTTC. Using reference TRBV7-9 and TRBJ2-1 for the parts outside the CDR3, the full variable domain is DTGVSQNPRHKITKRGQNVTFRCDPISEHNRLYWYRQTLGQGPEFLTYFQNEAQLEKSRLLSDRFSAERPKGSFSTLEIQRTEQGDSAMYLCASNRLAGEYNEQFFGPGTRLTVL.

The chain uses TRBV30 and TRBJ1-1; D is perhaps TRBD1 (6 bases). The CDR3 contains 14 residues. V lost 8 bases, J lost 4 bases, and 20 bases lay in between. Germline-derived CDR1 and CDR2 are GTSNPN and SVGIG (reference sequence). The CDR3 coding sequence is TGTGCCCAAAACCCCCAGGGGTCGGGCACTGAAGCTTTCTTT. Protein: CAQNPQGSGTEAFF. The variable domain in full, completed from reference TRBV30 and TRBJ1-1, reads SQTIHQWPATLVQPVGSPLSLECTVEGTSNPNLYWYRQAAGRGLQLLFYSVGIGQISSEVPQNLSASRPQDRQFILSSKKLLLSDSGFYLCAQNPQGSGTEAFFGQGTRLTVV.

This sequence joins TRBV6-2 or TRBV6-3 and TRBJ2-5; 7 bases map to TRBD1. V shed 2 bases, J shed 6 bases, and the junction held 3 bases outside the gene matches. CDR1 is MNHEY and CDR2 is SVGEGT in the germline V gene. The CDR3 sequence is 13 residues long. CDR3 in DNA: TGTGCCAGCAGTTACGAGGGGGCGCAGACCCAGTACTTC. Its protein product is CASSYEGAQTQYF.

As to this clone: The junction departs from the called germline gene at one end, perhaps through a read error. V gene TRBV3-1 (or the pseudogene TRBV3-2) combines with J gene TRBJ2-6, with TRBD1 matching over 7 bases. This CDR3 is 18 amino acids long. CDR1 LGHDT and CDR2 YNNKEL come from the germline V gene (reference sequence). CDR3 region: CASSPYGTAPSRANVLTF. DNA for the CDR3: TGTGCCAGCAGCCCCTACGGGACAGCACCCTCTCGGGCCAACGTCCTGACTTTC.

On this clone: The junction departs from the called germline gene at one end, perhaps through a read error. The V call is TRBV7-9, the J call TRBJ2-7; D is unresolved. The CDR3 consists of 11 residues. CDR1 and CDR2 from the germline V gene are SEHNR and FQNEAQ (reference sequence). CDR3 in DNA: TGTGCCAGCAGATTAGGAGTTGAGCAGTACTTC. Protein sequence: CASRLGVEQYF. The full variable domain, with the rest looked up from reference TRBV7-9 and TRBJ2-7, is DTGVSQNPRHKITKRGQNVTFRCDPISEHNRLYWYRQTLGQGPEFLTYFQNEAQLEKSRLLSDRFSAERPKGSFSTLEIQRTEQGDSAMYLCASRLGVEQYFGPGTRLTVT.

The chain uses TRBV6-5 and TRBJ2-7; 8 nucleotides match TRBD2. The V gene end was trimmed by 4 bases and the J gene end by 0 bases; junction bases not matched to a gene: 2. Germline V gene sequence: CDR1 MNHEY, CDR2 SVGAGI. The CDR3 runs 14 residues. CDR3 sequence (DNA): TGTGCCAGCAGTTTTCGGGGGGGCTCCTACGAGCAGTACTTC. Its protein product is CASSFRGGSYEQYF.

V is TRBV29-1 and J is TRBJ1-2; tentative D call: TRBD1 (5 bases). Germline V gene lookup returns CDR1 SQVTM and CDR2 ANQGSEA. This CDR3 is built from 11 residues. Trimming stripped 6 bases from V and 6 bases from J, with 11 bases between. The CDR3 DNA sequence: TGCAGCGTCCACCGGGGGGATGGCTACACCTTC. Protein product: CSVHRGDGYTF.

V gene TRBV12-5 combines with J gene TRBJ2-1; 9 bases are shared with TRBD2. After removal of 1 base from V and 10 bases from J, the junction contained 8 bases not matched to a gene. CDR3 length equals 15 residues. The V gene's germline CDR1 is LGHNT and CDR2 FRNRAP. Written as DNA, the CDR3 is TGTGCTAGTGGTTTGGCCGGCGGGGGGGCCAGGGAGCAGTTCTTC. Its translation: CASGLAGGGAREQFF.

The V gene is TRBV7-2, the J gene TRBJ2-7; weak D call: TRBD1 (6 bases). Germline CDR1 and CDR2: SGHTA and FQGNSA. Trimming removed 4 bases from V and 1 base from J, with 14 bases in between. This CDR3 contains 15 residues. CDR3 coding DNA: TGTGCCAGCAGCTCGTCAGGCGGACAGTCCTACGAGCAGTACTTC. Residues: CASSSSGGQSYEQYF.

The chain links TRBV9 to TRBJ2-7; tentative D call: TRBD1 (6 bases). V lost 0 bases to trimming and J lost 3 bases, with 28 bases between them. This CDR3 is 20 amino acids long. Germline V CDR1 and CDR2: SGDLS, YYNGEE. CDR3 amino acids: CASSVVEHRVFVGRFYEQYF. CDR3 nucleotides: TGTGCCAGCAGCGTAGTAGAACACAGGGTTTTCGTGGGAAGGTTCTACGAGCAGTACTTC.

This sequence joins TRBV27 and TRBJ1-1, with a possible D match to TRBD1 (5 bases). The germline V and J ends were trimmed by 6 bases and 0 bases, with 11 bases remaining between them. Germline CDR1 reads MNHEY; CDR2 reads SMNVEV (reference sequence). The CDR3 spans 14 residues. The CDR3 loop reads CASRSDSLNTEAFF. CDR3 in DNA: TGTGCCAGCAGAAGCGACAGTCTGAACACTGAAGCTTTCTTT.

The chain employs TRBV2 and TRBJ1-6; no clear D. The CDR3 totals 12 residues. Per the germline V gene, CDR1 is SNHLY and CDR2 is FYNNEI. The V gene lost 5 bases and the J gene lost 7 bases, with 6 bases spanning the gap. CDR3 DNA: TGTGCCAGCAGTACTCCCAATTCACCCCTCCACTTT. Protein: CASSTPNSPLHF.

The rearrangement links TRBV5-4 to TRBJ2-5; 11 nucleotides agree with TRBD2. Losses at the gene ends were 2 bases for V and 4 bases for J; bases not matched to a gene: 7. Germline V gene data show CDR1 as SGHNT and CDR2 as YYREEE (reference sequence). CDR3 length equals 16 residues. The CDR3 region has the DNA TGTGCCAGCAGCTTTCGCCGGCTAGCGGGAGGAGAGACCCAGTACTTC. Residues: CASSFRRLAGGETQYF.

There are a few counts of this clone. The chain carries TRBV29-1 and TRBJ1-2, with TRBD1 matching 7 bases. V gave up 6 bases and J gave up 6 bases; unmatched junction bases: 10. The CDR3 length is 13 residues. In germline, CDR1 is SQVTM, CDR2 ANQGSEA. The CDR3 is CSVADRAANGYTF. The CDR3 region has the DNA TGCAGCGTAGCTGACAGGGCCGCGAATGGCTACACCTTC.

This chain joins TRBV12-5 and TRBJ1-2; D ambiguous. CDR1 is LGHNT and CDR2 is FRNRAP in the germline V gene. This CDR3 has 14 residues. V was cut by 4 bases and J by 8 bases, with 17 bases left in between. CDR3 amino acids: CASGWGGPSRGYTF. The CDR3 nucleotides are TGTGCTAGTGGTTGGGGAGGGCCGTCTAGGGGCTACACCTTC.